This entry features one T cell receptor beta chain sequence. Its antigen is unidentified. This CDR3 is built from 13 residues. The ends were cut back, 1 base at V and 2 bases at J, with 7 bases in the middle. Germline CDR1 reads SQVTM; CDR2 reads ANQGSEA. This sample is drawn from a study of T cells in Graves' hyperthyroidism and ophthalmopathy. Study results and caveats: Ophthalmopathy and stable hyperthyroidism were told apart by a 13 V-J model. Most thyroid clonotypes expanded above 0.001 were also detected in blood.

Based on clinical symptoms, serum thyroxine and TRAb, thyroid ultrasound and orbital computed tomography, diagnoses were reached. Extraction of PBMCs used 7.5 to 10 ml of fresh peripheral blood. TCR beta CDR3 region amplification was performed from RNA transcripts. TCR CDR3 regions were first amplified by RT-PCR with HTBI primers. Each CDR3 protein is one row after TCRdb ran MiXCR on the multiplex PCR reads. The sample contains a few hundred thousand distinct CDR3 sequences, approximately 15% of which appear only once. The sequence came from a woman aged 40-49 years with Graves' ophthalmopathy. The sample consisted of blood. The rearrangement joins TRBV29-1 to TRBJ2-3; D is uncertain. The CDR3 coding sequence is TGCAGCGTTGAAGGACTTCTCACAGATACGCAGTATTTT. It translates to CSVEGLLTDTQYF.